These T cell receptor beta chains were read from a single sample in a study of blood T cell repertoires in COVID-19. Libraries were prepared by immunoSEQ multiplex PCR; TCRdb keeps only in-frame clonotypes and omits some of them. Of about 200,000 clones listed, about 83% are singletons. Sequencing used peripheral blood. The source of these receptors is a woman between 45 and 65 years old with active or convalescent COVID-19. CDR3s include the opening cysteine and the closing phenylalanine or tryptophan. The order of the fields is V gene, J gene, CDR3 protein.

TRBV24-1	TRBJ1-4	CATSDSRDGGEKLFF
TRBV28	TRBJ1-6	CASRAQGDGSPLHF
TRBV5-6	TRBJ2-5	CASSFRDTQETQYF
TRBV7-9	TRBJ1-2	CASSKGGNYGYTF
TRBV2	TRBJ1-1	CARSGTGGESTEAFF
TRBV9	TRBJ2-3	CASSTGLAVGLDTQYF
TRBV18	TRBJ1-5	CASSPTGGFYSNQPQHF
TRBV19	TRBJ1-5	CASSISPSGQPQHF
TRBV7-9	TRBJ1-1	CASSSRTGESTEAFF
TRBV7-8	TRBJ1-4	CASSLAREKLFF
TRBV29-1	TRBJ1-1	CSVYNRGPNTEAFF
TRBV11-2	TRBJ2-2	CASSLDRNTGELFF
TRBV12-5	TRBJ1-1	CASGLVRERGTEAFF
TRBV5-4	TRBJ2-3	CASSLPRGTDTQYF
TRBV19	TRBJ1-6	CASSRGPERVNSPLHF
TRBV30	TRBJ1-3	CAWSRDFQRGNTIYF
TRBV7-2	TRBJ2-7	CASSLALASEQYF
TRBV28	TRBJ1-2	CASSLSYGYTF
TRBV29-1	TRBJ2-3	CSVEDRVDTQYF
TRBV9	TRBJ1-4	CASSVEAVNEKLFF
TRBV7-3	TRBJ1-4	CASSLSNRTVSVGWVNEKLFF
TRBV19	TRBJ1-5	CASSGAPGGYSNQPQHF
TRBV19	TRBJ2-7	CASSDTGTGCFFVSSDHQNYEQYF
TRBV2	TRBJ1-1	CASSAGRAQGEAFF
TRBV2	TRBJ1-4	CASKRTGQDEKLFF
TRBV28	TRBJ1-2	CASRWLNKGYTF
TRBV15	TRBJ2-7	CATSRESYSSYEQYF
TRBV25-1	TRBJ1-4	CASRGFGTVNEKLFF
TRBV6-4	TRBJ1-4	CATEPRIRDRDEKLFF
TRBV19	TRBJ2-2	CASSRLDRANTGELFF
TRBV4-1	TRBJ1-2	CASSQSEGANYGYTF
TRBV6-1	TRBJ1-2	CASSAWGGQGNYGYTF
TRBV11-2	TRBJ2-1	CASSLEKTSGTYNEQFF
TRBV3-1/TRBV3-2	TRBJ2-5	CASSQGGAGGRETQYF
TRBV7-9	TRBJ1-1	CASSFGRGNTEAFF
TRBV5-1	TRBJ1-2	CASSEGQGYGYTF
TRBV10-1	TRBJ1-2	CASSAGTTGAYGYTF
TRBV28	TRBJ2-7	CASSTTGREQYF
TRBV19	TRBJ2-3	CASSRDLAGIDTQYF
TRBV29-1	TRBJ1-5	CSVGWDRGNQPQHF
TRBV7-3	TRBJ2-2	CASSLLGSSNTGELFF
TRBV5-4	TRBJ1-2	CASSVQGADYGYTF
TRBV7-4	TRBJ1-4	CASSHRGLNEKLFF
TRBV18	TRBJ1-5	CASSGGTQGQPQHF
TRBV6-1	TRBJ1-3	CASSESGSGNTIYF
TRBV6-5	TRBJ1-6	CASRNDRGPSPLHF
TRBV18	TRBJ2-3	CASSPLLGEADTQYF
TRBV29-1	TRBJ1-3	CSAVYREVGNTIYF
TRBV6-4	TRBJ1-5	CASSDSRRWGDQPQHF
TRBV24-1	TRBJ2-2	CATSDPGLAGQRTGELFF
TRBV4-2	TRBJ2-1	CASSQGETTDEQFF
TRBV9	TRBJ2-7	CASSPFSDGEQYF
TRBV27	TRBJ1-5	CASSDQGVGDQPQHF
TRBV7-9	TRBJ2-7	CASTGDRGPMYEQYF